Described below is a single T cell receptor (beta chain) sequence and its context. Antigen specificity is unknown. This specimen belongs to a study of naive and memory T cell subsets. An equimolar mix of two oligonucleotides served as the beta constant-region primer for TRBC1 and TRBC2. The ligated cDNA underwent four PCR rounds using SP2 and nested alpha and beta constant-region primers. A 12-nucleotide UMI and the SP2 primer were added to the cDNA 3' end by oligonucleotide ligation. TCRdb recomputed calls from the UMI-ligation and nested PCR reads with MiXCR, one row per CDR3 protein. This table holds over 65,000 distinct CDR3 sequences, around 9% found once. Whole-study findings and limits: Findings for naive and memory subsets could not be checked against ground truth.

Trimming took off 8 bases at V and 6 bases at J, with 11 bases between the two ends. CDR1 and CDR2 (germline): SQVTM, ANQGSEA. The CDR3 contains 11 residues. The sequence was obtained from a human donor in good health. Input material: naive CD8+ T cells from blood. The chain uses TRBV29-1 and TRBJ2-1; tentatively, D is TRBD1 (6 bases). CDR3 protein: CSSGGGNEQFF. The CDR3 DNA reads TGCAGCTCTGGGGGCGGCAATGAGCAGTTCTTC.